This entry lists 30 T cell receptor beta chains sequenced from one sample in a study of blood T cell repertoires in COVID-19. Produced via immunoSEQ multiplex PCR; TCRdb's table is partial and in-frame only. The repertoire holds around 100,000 clones, with roughly 80% as singletons. Material for sequencing was peripheral blood. These receptors were obtained from a man between 65 and 85 years old with active or convalescent COVID-19.

The chain couples TRBV6-5 to TRBJ1-4, with 8 bases lining up with TRBD1. The CDR3 sequence is 15 residues long. Unmatched junction bases numbered 9, after V lost 7 bases and J lost 5 bases. Germline CDR1 and CDR2: MNHEY and SVGAGI. The chain's CDR3 is CASTRQGAKNEKLFF. CDR3 coding DNA: TGTGCCAGCACTAGGCAGGGGGCGAAGAATGAAAAACTGTTTTTT.

The rearrangement joins TRBV2 to TRBJ1-5; 8 positions match TRBD1. Trimming cost V 6 bases and J 0 bases; bases outside gene matches: 4. The CDR3 runs 15 residues. Looked up from germline, CDR1 is SNHLY and CDR2 is FYNNEI. As DNA, the CDR3 is TGTGCCAGCAGAGGGGACAGGCTTAGCAATCAGCCCCAGCATTTT. Its protein is CASRGDRLSNQPQHF.

The V and J genes are TRBV21-1 and TRBJ2-4; TRBD2 is taken as the D call from the table, unchecked against the DNA. TRBV21-1 is termed a pseudogene. This CDR3 is built from 18 residues. CDR3 sequence (DNA): TGTGCCAGCAGCGGACTAGCGGGGGGACCCACGGCCAAAAACATTCAGTACTTC. Its translation is CASSGLAGGPTAKNIQYF.

The rearrangement links TRBV7-6 to TRBJ1-6; 7 bases agree with TRBD1. This CDR3 has 15 residues. Germline V lookup: CDR1 SGHVS, CDR2 FNYEAQ. The junction had 5 bases not matched to a gene; V was cut back by 3 bases and J by 6 bases. The CDR3 sequence: CASSFTGEFNSPLHF. The CDR3 nucleotides read TGTGCCAGCAGCTTCACAGGGGAGTTTAATTCACCCCTCCACTTT.

This clone appeared once. The chain has TRBV30 and TRBJ1-2; 9 nucleotides align to TRBD1. The J segment lost 8 bases and the V segment lost 7 bases, leaving 17 bases of the junction unmatched. The CDR3 is 15 amino acids. The germline V gene encodes CDR1 GTSNPN and CDR2 SVGIG (reference sequence). CDR3 in amino acids: CASPGQGNLGAGYTF. CDR3 coding DNA: TGTGCCTCACCGGGACAGGGAAACCTGGGGGCGGGCTACACCTTC. Variable domain in full (rest from reference TRBV30 and TRBJ1-2): SQTIHQWPATLVQPVGSPLSLECTVEGTSNPNLYWYRQAAGRGLQLLFYSVGIGQISSEVPQNLSASRPQDRQFILSSKKLLLSDSGFYLCASPGQGNLGAGYTFGSGTRLTVV.

This clone was counted only a few times. The chain carries TRBV6-5 and TRBJ2-5, with TRBD2 matching over 7 bases. The germline CDR1 and CDR2 sequences are MNHEY and SVGAGI. This CDR3 contains 14 residues. V was clipped by 4 bases and J by 5 bases; unmatched bases: 7. CDR3 bases: TGTGCCAGCAGTTCGGGGGAGGGAGGGGAGACCCAGTACTTC. Its protein is CASSSGEGGETQYF.

This rearrangement joins TRBV5-1 to TRBJ1-1; D gene ambiguous. V lost 0 bases and J lost 1, with 7 bases in between. Germline assignment: CDR1 SGHRS and CDR2 YFSETQ. The length of the CDR3 is 14 residues. Written as DNA, the CDR3 is TGCGCCAGCAGCTTGGCCGGAGCGAACACTGAAGCTTTCTTT. It specifies CASSLAGANTEAFF.

The chain combines TRBV6-5 with TRBJ1-1; perhaps TRBD1 as D (5 bases). This CDR3 comprises 13 residues. V shed 8 bases and J shed 2 bases, with 12 bases lying between them. Germline CDR1 and CDR2: MNHEY and SVGAGI. The CDR3 region is CASSKGLNTEAFF. The CDR3 DNA follows: TGTGCCAGCTCCAAGGGGTTAAACACTGAAGCTTTCTTT.

This sequence joins TRBV3-1 (or the pseudogene TRBV3-2) and TRBJ2-1, with TRBD2 matching over 13 bases. Trimming took 3 bases from V and 9 from J; bases not matched to a gene: 5. Germline-derived CDR1 and CDR2 are LGHDT and YNNKEL (reference sequence). The CDR3 length is 15 residues. The CDR3 is CASSQGTSGKGEQFF. CDR3 coding DNA: TGTGCCAGCAGCCAGGGGACTAGCGGGAAGGGTGAGCAGTTCTTC.

The chain couples TRBV5-1 to TRBJ2-3; D is possibly TRBD1 (6 bases). The germline CDR1 and CDR2 sequences are SGHRS and YFSETQ. V was shortened by 4 bases and J by 2 bases, with 17 bases between the two germline ends. The CDR3 extends over 16 amino acids. CDR3 sequence (DNA): TGCGCCAGCAGCCCCGAAGGGGACATGACCACAGATACGCAGTATTTT. Protein sequence: CASSPEGDMTTDTQYF.

The chain is built from TRBV6-2 or TRBV6-3 and TRBJ2-5; 9 positions agree with TRBD2. CDR1 MNHEY and CDR2 SVGEGT come from the germline V gene. This CDR3 is 16 amino acids long. V dropped 4 bases and J dropped 3; count of bases not matched to a gene: 9. For the CDR3, the DNA is TGTGCCAGCAGTTGGACCTGGACTAGCGAAGAAGAGACCCAGTACTTC. Residues: CASSWTWTSEEETQYF.

The chain has TRBV6-5 and TRBJ2-6, with TRBD2 identical over 10 bases. There are 16 residues in the CDR3. Germline V gives CDR1 MNHEY, CDR2 SVGAGI. J lost 4 bases, V lost 0 bases, and 0 bases had no gene match. CDR3 sequence reads: CASSYSSGRGANVLTF. Here the CDR3 DNA reads TGTGCCAGCAGTTACTCTAGCGGGAGGGGGGCCAACGTCCTGACTTTC.

This clone was recorded once. The CDR3 DNA is TGTGCCAGCAGTAACACAGGGCCCTATAATTCACCCCTCCACTTT. Its protein is CASSNTGPYNSPLHF. The genes are TRBV27 and TRBJ1-6, with D perhaps TRBD1 (6 bases). The ends were cut back, 5 bases at V and 2 bases at J, with 10 bases in the middle. Germline V gene lookup returns CDR1 MNHEY and CDR2 SMNVEV (reference sequence). CDR3 length: 15 amino acids.

The chain joins TRBV6-1 to TRBJ2-7; tentative D call: TRBD1 (5 bases). The CDR3 runs to 16 residues. V was pared by 4 bases and J by 5 bases, with 21 bases between. CDR1 and CDR2 from the germline V gene are MNHNS and SASEGT. CDR3: CASSGGRTPFSDEQYF. The CDR3 DNA follows: TGTGCCAGCAGTGGGGGCAGGACACCCTTTTCCGACGAGCAGTACTTC.

V and J are TRBV2 and TRBJ1-1; D is unresolved. The CDR3 extends over 13 amino acids. Germline V gene sequence: CDR1 SNHLY, CDR2 FYNNEI. The V gene lost 6 bases and the J gene lost 0 bases, with 8 bases spanning the gap. The CDR3 spells CASSQEVNTEAFF. CDR3 nucleotide sequence: TGTGCCAGCAGCCAGGAGGTGAACACTGAAGCTTTCTTT.

The chain couples TRBV12-3 or TRBV12-4 to TRBJ1-1; D is undetermined. The V end lost 7 bases, the J end lost 4 bases, and 13 bases lay between the germline ends. This CDR3 region has 13 residues. The CDR3: CASTLEVGTEAFF. The CDR3 DNA reads TGTGCCAGCACCCTAGAGGTGGGCACTGAAGCTTTCTTT.

The V and J genes are TRBV18 and TRBJ2-5; D not certain. Germline loops: CDR1 KGHSH, CDR2 LQKENI. The CDR3 is made up of 14 amino acids. V lost 4 bases and J 1 base, leaving 10 bases between the germline ends. The CDR3 coding sequence is TGTGCCAGCTCACGGGCAGTTAGCCAAGAGACCCAGTACTTC. Translated: CASSRAVSQETQYF.

V gene TRBV5-6 combines with J gene TRBJ2-3; no definite D call. Germline V gene data show CDR1 as SGHDT and CDR2 as YYEEEE. Trimming stripped 4 bases from V and 1 base from J, with 13 bases between. CDR3 length equals 15 residues. The DNA for the CDR3 is TGTGCCAGCAGCCCCGTCTACCGCCGCACAGATACGCAGTATTTT. Protein product: CASSPVYRRTDTQYF.

This sequence joins TRBV3-1 (or the pseudogene TRBV3-2) and TRBJ2-3; 12 bases are a match to TRBD2. V dropped 4 bases and J dropped 6; count of bases not matched to a gene: 11. CDR3 length equals 17 residues. Germline V gene sequence: CDR1 LGHDT, CDR2 YNNKEL (reference sequence). The CDR3 sequence is CASSPTRLAGVGDTQYF. CDR3 nucleotides: TGTGCCAGCAGCCCAACTAGACTAGCGGGAGTCGGGGATACGCAGTATTTT.

The sample holds one count of this clone. CDR3 loop: CATEERYEQYF. The CDR3 nucleotides read TGTGCCACCGAGGAGCGATACGAGCAGTACTTC. The chain joins TRBV19 to TRBJ2-7; no clear D gene. Per the germline V gene, CDR1 is LNHDA and CDR2 is SQIVND (reference sequence). This CDR3 contains 11 residues. Trimming took 10 bases from V and 4 from J, leaving 11 bases between them.

The rearrangement joins TRBV20-1 to TRBJ1-2; the D is unclear. Germline assignment: CDR1 DFQATT and CDR2 SNEGSKA (reference sequence). The CDR3 totals 11 residues. V gave up 1 base and J gave up 8 bases, with 8 bases separating them. CDR3 residues: CSARGTWGYTF. CDR3 DNA sequence: TGCAGTGCTAGAGGAACATGGGGCTACACCTTC.

The chain combines TRBV3-1 (or the pseudogene TRBV3-2) with TRBJ2-3; no clear D gene. With 1 base removed from V and 5 bases from J, the gap between germline ends came to 4 bases. The CDR3 covers 12 residues. The V gene's germline CDR1 is LGHDT and CDR2 YNNKEL (reference sequence). CDR3 protein: CASSQVKDTQYF. The DNA for the CDR3 is TGTGCCAGCAGCCAAGTTAAAGATACGCAGTATTTT.

The chain joins TRBV28 to TRBJ1-6, with 8 bases identical to TRBD1. CDR3 length: 15 residues. Unmatched junction bases numbered 6, after V lost 5 bases and J lost 6 bases. Germline CDR1 and CDR2: MDHEN and SYDVKM. CDR3 residues: CASSPPTGANSPLHF. For the CDR3, the DNA is TGTGCCAGCAGTCCCCCGACAGGGGCTAATTCACCCCTCCACTTT.

J is TRBJ2-6 and V is TRBV30; the match to TRBD1 covers 7 bases. In germline, CDR1 is GTSNPN, CDR2 SVGIG (reference sequence). V lost 5 bases, J lost 2 bases, and 0 bases stayed unmatched. This CDR3 spans 13 amino acids. In nucleotides, the CDR3 is TGTGCCTGGGACAGGGCTGGGGCCAACGTCCTGACTTTC. Amino acid sequence: CAWDRAGANVLTF.

The J gene is TRBJ2-7, the V gene TRBV6-5; 9 bases line up with TRBD1. This CDR3 region has 13 residues. V lost 6 bases and J lost 3; bases outside the gene matches: 3. CDR1 MNHEY and CDR2 SVGAGI come from the germline V gene. For the CDR3, the DNA is TGTGCCAGCAGAAAGACAGGGGGCTACGAGCAGTACTTC. The encoded protein is CASRKTGGYEQYF.

The chain employs TRBV5-1 and TRBJ2-1; no firm D call. The CDR3 is 15 residues long. V gave up 0 bases and J gave up 1 base, with 8 bases separating them. Germline CDR1 and CDR2: SGHRS and YFSETQ. The CDR3 loop is CASSLDGGSYNEQFF. The CDR3 DNA is TGCGCCAGCAGCTTGGACGGCGGTTCCTACAATGAGCAGTTCTTC.

The chain combines TRBV24-1 with TRBJ1-1; tentative D call: TRBD1 (6 bases). Between the trimmed V and J ends, which lost 10 bases and 5 bases, there was a span of 13 bases. This CDR3 is built from 12 residues. Germline V gene lookup returns CDR1 KGHDR and CDR2 SFDVKD. The CDR3 loop reads CATSRGGTEAFF. CDR3 nucleotide sequence: TGTGCCACTAGCAGGGGTGGGACTGAAGCTTTCTTT.

The chain joins TRBV6-5 to TRBJ1-2; D unclear. V lost 0 bases to trimming and J lost 1 base, with 9 bases between them. The CDR3 has 15 amino acids. Per the germline V gene, CDR1 is MNHEY and CDR2 is SVGAGI. CDR3 residues: CASSYSSNFNYGYTF. The CDR3 nucleotides read TGTGCCAGCAGTTACTCTTCGAACTTTAACTATGGCTACACCTTC.

The V and J genes are TRBV29-1 and TRBJ2-2; tentatively, D is TRBD2 (6 bases). This CDR3 is built from 13 residues. With 4 bases removed from V and 4 bases from J, the gap between germline ends came to 10 bases. Germline loops: CDR1 SQVTM, CDR2 ANQGSEA. As DNA, the CDR3 is TGCAGCGTTGGGGGGGTTCCCACCGGGGAGCTGTTTTTT. Translating it yields CSVGGVPTGELFF.

CDR3 sequence: CASSLAPGQGEKLFF. DNA for the CDR3: TGCGCCAGCAGCTTGGCCCCGGGACAAGGGGAAAAACTGTTTTTT. This chain connects TRBV5-1 to TRBJ1-4, with D possibly TRBD1 on 6 matching bases. The V gene lost 0 bases and the J gene lost 8 bases, with 14 bases spanning the gap. CDR1 is SGHRS, CDR2 YFSETQ, per germline. The CDR3 extends over 15 amino acids. Looking up the rest from reference TRBV5-1 and TRBJ1-4 gives the full variable domain: KAGVTQTPRYLIKTRGQQVTLSCSPISGHRSVSWYQQTPGQGLQFLFEYFSETQRNKGNFPGRFSGRQFSNSRSEMNVSTLELGDSALYLCASSLAPGQGEKLFFGSGTQLSVL.